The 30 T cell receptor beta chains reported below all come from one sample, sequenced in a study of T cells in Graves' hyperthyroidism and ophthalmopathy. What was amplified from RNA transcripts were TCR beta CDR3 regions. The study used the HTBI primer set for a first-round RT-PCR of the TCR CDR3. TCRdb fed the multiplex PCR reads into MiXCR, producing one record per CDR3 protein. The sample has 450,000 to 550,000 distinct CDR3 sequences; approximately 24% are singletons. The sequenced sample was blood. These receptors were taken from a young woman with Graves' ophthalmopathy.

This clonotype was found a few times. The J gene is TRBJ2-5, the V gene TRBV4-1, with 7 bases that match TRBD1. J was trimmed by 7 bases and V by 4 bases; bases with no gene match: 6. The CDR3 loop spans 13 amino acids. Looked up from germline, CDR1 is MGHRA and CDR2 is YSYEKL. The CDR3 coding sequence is TGCGCCAGCAGCCCAAGGGGGCTCGGGACCCAGTACTTC. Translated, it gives CASSPRGLGTQYF.

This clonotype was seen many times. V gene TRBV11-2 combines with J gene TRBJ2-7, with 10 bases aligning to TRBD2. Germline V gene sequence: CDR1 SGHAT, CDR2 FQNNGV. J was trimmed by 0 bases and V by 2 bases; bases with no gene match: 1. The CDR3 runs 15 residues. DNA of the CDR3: TGTGCCAGCAGCTTAACTAGCGGGGCCTCCTACGAGCAGTACTTC. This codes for CASSLTSGASYEQYF.

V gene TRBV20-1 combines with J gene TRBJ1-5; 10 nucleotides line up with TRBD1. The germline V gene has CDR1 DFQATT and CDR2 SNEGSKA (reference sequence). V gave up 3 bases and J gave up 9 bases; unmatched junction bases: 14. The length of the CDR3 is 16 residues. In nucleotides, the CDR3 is TGCAGTGCTAGTACCCCCGGGACAGGGGCTCGGGGGCCCCAGCATTTT. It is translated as CSASTPGTGARGPQHF.

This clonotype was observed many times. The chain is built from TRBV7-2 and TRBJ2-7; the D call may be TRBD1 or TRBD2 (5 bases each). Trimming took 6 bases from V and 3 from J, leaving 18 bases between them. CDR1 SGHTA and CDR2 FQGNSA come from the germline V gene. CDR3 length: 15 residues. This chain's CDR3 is CASRGVVGTYYEQYF. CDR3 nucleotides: TGTGCCAGCAGAGGGGTGGTAGGGACCTACTACGAGCAGTACTTC. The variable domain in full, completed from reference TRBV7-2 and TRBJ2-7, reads GAGVSQSPSNKVTEKGKDVELRCDPISGHTALYWYRQSLGQGLEFLIYFQGNSAPDKSGLPSDRFSAERTGGSVSTLTIQRTQQEDSAVYLCASRGVVGTYYEQYFGPGTRLTVT.

In nucleotides, the CDR3 is TGCGCCAGCAGCTTGACGACTAGCGGGGATTCCTACGAGCAGTACTTC. This gives the protein CASSLTTSGDSYEQYF. The chain employs TRBV5-1 and TRBJ2-7; 11 nucleotides agree with TRBD2. The V gene end was trimmed by 1 base and the J gene end by 1 base; junction bases not matched to a gene: 4. The CDR3 has 16 residues. Germline lookup yields CDR1 SGHRS and CDR2 YFSETQ.

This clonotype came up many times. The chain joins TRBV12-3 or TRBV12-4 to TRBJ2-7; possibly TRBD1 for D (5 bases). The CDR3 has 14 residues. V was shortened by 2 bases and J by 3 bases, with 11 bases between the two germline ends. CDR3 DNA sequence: TGTGCCAGCAGTTTAAGGACGCAGGGCTACGAGCAGTACTTC. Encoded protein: CASSLRTQGYEQYF.

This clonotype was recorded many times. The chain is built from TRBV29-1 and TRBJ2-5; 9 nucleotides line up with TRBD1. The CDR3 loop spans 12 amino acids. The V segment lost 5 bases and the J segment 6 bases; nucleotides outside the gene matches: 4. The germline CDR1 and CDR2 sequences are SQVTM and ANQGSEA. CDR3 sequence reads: CSVQGTGQTQYF. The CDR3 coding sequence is TGCAGCGTTCAAGGGACAGGGCAGACCCAGTACTTC.

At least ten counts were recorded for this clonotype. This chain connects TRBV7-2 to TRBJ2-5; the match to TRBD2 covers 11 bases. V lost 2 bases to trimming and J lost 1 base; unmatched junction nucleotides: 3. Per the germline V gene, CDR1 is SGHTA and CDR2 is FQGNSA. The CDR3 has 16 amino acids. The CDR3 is CASSLRSGGAQETQYF. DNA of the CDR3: TGTGCCAGCAGCTTACGTAGCGGGGGGGCCCAAGAGACCCAGTACTTC.

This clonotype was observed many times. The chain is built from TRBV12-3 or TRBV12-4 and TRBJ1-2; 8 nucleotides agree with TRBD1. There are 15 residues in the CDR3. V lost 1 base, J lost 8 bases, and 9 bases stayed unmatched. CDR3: CASSLEAQGAGGYTF. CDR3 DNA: TGTGCCAGCAGTTTAGAGGCCCAGGGGGCGGGGGGCTACACCTTC.

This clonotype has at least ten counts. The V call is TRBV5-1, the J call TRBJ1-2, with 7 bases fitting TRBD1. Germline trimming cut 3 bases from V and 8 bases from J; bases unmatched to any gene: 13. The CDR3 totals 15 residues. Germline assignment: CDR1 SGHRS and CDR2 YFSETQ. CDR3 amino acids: CASSSGQLGFRGYTF. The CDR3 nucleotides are TGCGCCAGCAGCTCGGGACAGCTTGGGTTCCGGGGCTACACCTTC.

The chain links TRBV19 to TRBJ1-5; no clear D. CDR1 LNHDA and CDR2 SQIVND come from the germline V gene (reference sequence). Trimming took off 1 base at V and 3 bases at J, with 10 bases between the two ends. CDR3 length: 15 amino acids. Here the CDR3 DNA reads TGTGCCAGTAGTATAGCTGAGATAAACAATCAGCCCCAGCATTTT. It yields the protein CASSIAEINNQPQHF.

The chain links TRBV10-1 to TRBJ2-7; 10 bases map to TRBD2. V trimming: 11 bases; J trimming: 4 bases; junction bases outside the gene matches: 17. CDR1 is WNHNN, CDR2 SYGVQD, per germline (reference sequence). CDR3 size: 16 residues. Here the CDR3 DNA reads TGCGCCCTCTTGGGGCTAGCGGGAGACAAACGATACGAGCAGTACTTC. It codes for CALLGLAGDKRYEQYF.

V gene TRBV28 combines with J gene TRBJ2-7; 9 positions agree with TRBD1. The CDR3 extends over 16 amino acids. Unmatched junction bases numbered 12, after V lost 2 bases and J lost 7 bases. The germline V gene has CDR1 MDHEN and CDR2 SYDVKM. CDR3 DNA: TGTGCCAGCAGTTTACCTCAACAGGGGGCTCGAAGAGAGCAGTACTTC. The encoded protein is CASSLPQQGARREQYF. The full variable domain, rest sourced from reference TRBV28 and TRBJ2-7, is DVKVTQSSRYLVKRTGEKVFLECVQDMDHENMFWYRQDPGLGLRLIYFSYDVKMKEKGDIPEGYSVSREKKERFSLILESASTNQTSMYLCASSLPQQGARREQYFGPGTRLTVT.

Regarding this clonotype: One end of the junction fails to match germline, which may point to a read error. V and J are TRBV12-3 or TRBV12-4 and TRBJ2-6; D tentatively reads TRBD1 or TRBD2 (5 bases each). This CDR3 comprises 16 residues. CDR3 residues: CASSPRSGTGANVPTF. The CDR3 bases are TGTGCCAGCAGTCCTCGGTCGGGAACTGGGGCCAACGTCCCGACTTTC.

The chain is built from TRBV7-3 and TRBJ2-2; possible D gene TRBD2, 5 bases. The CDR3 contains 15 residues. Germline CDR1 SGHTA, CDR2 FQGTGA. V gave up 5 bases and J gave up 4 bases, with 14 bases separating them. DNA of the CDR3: TGTGCCAGCAGCCCCTTAACTAGATCCACCGGGGAGCTGTTTTTT. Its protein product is CASSPLTRSTGELFF.

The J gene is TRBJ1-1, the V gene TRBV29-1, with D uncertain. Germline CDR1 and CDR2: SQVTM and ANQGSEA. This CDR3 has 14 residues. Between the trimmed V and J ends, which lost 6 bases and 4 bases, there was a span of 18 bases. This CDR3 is CSVVRAIGITEAFF. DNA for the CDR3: TGCAGCGTCGTAAGGGCTATCGGGATCACTGAAGCTTTCTTT. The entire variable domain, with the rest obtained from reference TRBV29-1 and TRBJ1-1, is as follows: SAVISQKPSRDICQRGTSLTIQCQVDSQVTMMFWYRQQPGQSLTLIATANQGSEATYESGFVIDKFPISRPNLTFSTLTVSNMSPEDSSIYLCSVVRAIGITEAFFGQGTRLTVV.

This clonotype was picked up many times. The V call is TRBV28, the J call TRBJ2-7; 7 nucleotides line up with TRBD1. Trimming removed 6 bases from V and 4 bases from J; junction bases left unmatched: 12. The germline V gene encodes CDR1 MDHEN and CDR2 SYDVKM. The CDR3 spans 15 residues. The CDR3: CASRAYRGVRYEQYF. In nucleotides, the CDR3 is TGTGCCAGCAGGGCGTACAGGGGTGTACGGTACGAGCAGTACTTC.

The CDR3 DNA reads TGCGCCAGCAGCTTGGCCGTACGATCAAACTATGGCTACACCTTC. Translation: CASSLAVRSNYGYTF. This chain uses TRBV5-1 with TRBJ1-2; D not resolved. V was clipped by 0 bases and J by 2 bases, with 11 bases between them. Germline V gene data show CDR1 as SGHRS and CDR2 as YFSETQ. The CDR3 is 15 amino acids.

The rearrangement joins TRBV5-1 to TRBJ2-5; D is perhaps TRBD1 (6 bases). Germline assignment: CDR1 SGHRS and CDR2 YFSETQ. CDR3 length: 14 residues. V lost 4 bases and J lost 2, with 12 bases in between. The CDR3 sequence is CASSTTGPQETQYF. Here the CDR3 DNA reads TGCGCCAGCAGCACCACAGGGCCTCAAGAGACCCAGTACTTC. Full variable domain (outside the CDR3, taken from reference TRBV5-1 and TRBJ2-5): KAGVTQTPRYLIKTRGQQVTLSCSPISGHRSVSWYQQTPGQGLQFLFEYFSETQRNKGNFPGRFSGRQFSNSRSEMNVSTLELGDSALYLCASSTTGPQETQYFGPGTRLLVL.

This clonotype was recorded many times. CDR3 nucleotide sequence: TGCGCCAGCAGCTTGGCCGTGTCCGGGACAGGTTATGGCTACACCTTC. Its translation: CASSLAVSGTGYGYTF. V and J are TRBV5-1 and TRBJ1-2; 8 bases align to TRBD1. CDR3 length: 16 residues. Trimming removed 0 bases from V and 5 bases from J; junction bases left unmatched: 9. Germline V gene sequence: CDR1 SGHRS, CDR2 YFSETQ.

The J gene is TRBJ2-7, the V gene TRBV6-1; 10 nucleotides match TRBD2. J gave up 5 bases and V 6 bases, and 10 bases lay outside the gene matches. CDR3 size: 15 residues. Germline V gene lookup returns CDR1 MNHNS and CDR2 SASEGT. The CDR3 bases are TGTGCCAGCAGCTGGCTAGCGGGAGCAAGGGACGAGCAGTACTTC. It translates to CASSWLAGARDEQYF.

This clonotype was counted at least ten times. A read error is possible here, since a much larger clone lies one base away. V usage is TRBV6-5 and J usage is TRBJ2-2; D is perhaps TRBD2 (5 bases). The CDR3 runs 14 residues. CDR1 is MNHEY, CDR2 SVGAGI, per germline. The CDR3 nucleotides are TGTGCCAGCAGTTACTTGGCATCGGCCGGGGAGCTGTGTTTT. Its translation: CASSYLASAGELCF.

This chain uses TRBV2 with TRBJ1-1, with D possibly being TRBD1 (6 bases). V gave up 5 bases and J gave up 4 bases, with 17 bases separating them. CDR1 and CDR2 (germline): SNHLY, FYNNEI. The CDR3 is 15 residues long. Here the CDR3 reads CASSSDRRGVTEAFF. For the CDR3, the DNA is TGTGCCAGCAGTAGTGATAGGAGGGGGGTCACTGAAGCTTTCTTT. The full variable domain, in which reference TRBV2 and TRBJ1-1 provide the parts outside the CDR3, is EPEVTQTPSHQVTQMGQEVILRCVPISNHLYFYWYRQILGQKVEFLVSFYNNEISEKSEIFDDQFSVERPDGSNFTLKIRSTKLEDSAMYFCASSSDRRGVTEAFFGQGTRLTVV.

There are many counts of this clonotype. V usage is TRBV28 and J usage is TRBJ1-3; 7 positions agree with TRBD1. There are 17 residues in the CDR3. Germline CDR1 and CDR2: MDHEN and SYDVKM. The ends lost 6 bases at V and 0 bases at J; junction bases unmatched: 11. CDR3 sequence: CASSLNRGEISGNTIYF. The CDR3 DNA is TGTGCCAGCAGCCTTAACAGGGGCGAAATCTCTGGAAACACCATATATTTT.

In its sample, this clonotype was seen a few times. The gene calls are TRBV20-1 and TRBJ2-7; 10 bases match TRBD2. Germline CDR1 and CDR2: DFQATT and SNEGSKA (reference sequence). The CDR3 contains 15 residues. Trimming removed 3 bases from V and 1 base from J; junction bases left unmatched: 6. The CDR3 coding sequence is TGCAGTGCTAGTATACTAGCGGGACAATCCTACGAGCAGTACTTC. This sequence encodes CSASILAGQSYEQYF.

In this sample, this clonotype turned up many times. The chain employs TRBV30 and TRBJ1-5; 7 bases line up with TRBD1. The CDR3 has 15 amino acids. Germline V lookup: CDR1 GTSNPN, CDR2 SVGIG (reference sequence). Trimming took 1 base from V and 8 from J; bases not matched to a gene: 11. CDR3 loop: CAWSGSRGGMEPQHF. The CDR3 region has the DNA TGTGCCTGGAGTGGTTCAAGAGGGGGCATGGAGCCCCAGCATTTT.

The CDR3, as DNA: TGCAGTGCTAAGAGGACTAGCTTCTACGAGCAGTACTTC. This translates into CSAKRTSFYEQYF. This chain connects TRBV20-1 to TRBJ2-7; 8 positions agree with TRBD2. V was clipped by 4 bases and J by 3 bases; unmatched bases: 5. CDR1 and CDR2 from the germline V gene are DFQATT and SNEGSKA (reference sequence). CDR3 length: 13 residues.

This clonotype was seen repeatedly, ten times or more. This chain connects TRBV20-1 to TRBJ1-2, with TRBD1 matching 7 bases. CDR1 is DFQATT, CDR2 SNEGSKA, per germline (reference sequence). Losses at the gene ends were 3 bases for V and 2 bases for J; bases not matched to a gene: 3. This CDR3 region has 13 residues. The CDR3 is CSASKGQNYGYTF. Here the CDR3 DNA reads TGCAGTGCTAGTAAGGGACAGAACTATGGCTACACCTTC.

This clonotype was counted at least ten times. CDR3 residues: CASRPLSLAILREQYF. In DNA, the CDR3 is TGTGCCAGCAGACCCCTTTCACTAGCGATCCTACGAGAGCAGTACTTC. The rearrangement uses TRBV6-2 or TRBV6-3 and TRBJ2-7; 7 bases align to TRBD2. The CDR3 is 16 amino acids. The trim removed 6 bases at V and 7 bases at J, leaving 18 bases unmatched. Germline values: CDR1 MNHEY, CDR2 SVGEGT.

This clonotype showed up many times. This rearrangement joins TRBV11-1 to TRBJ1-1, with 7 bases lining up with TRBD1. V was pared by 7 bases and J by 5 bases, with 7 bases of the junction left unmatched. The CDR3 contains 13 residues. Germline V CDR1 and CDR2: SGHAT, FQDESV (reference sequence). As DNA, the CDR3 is TGTGCCAGCACCTTGACAGGGCGGACTGAAGCTTTCTTT. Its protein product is CASTLTGRTEAFF.